The following is a T cell receptor (beta chain) sequence with its context. The sample comes from a study of blood T cell repertoires in COVID-19. As for the study in general: Both acute and convalescent COVID-19 samples were obtained from the United States, Italy and Spain.

Germline CDR1 SGHAT, CDR2 FQNNGV. The V segment lost 4 bases and the J segment 8 bases; nucleotides outside the gene matches: 14. The CDR3 extends over 16 amino acids. Profiling relied on immunoSEQ multiplex PCR, and the TCRdb table lists in-frame clones only, not all of them. The sample consists of some 51,000 clones, approximately 90% of them appearing once. The origin of this receptor is a man in his forties with acute or convalescent COVID-19. This chain connects TRBV11-2 to TRBJ2-1; 7 nucleotides agree with TRBD2. Input material: peripheral blood. The CDR3 protein is CASSYTGTIAGDEQFF. Here the CDR3 DNA reads TGTGCCAGCAGCTACACCGGGACTATCGCTGGGGATGAGCAGTTCTTC.